This TCR beta chain stems from a study of shared clonotypes between healthy human individuals. For the study at large: Researchers drew samples from two women and three men aged 18 to 49.

Every one of the donors was a Caucasian adult that lived in Nashville, Tennessee. Details on this clone: The antigen remains unidentified.

Produced via immunoSEQ multiplex PCR; TCRdb's table is partial and in-frame only. Seen here are 98,000 or so clones, 68% observed once, and the top ten hold approximately 24%. Germline assignment: CDR1 ENHRY and CDR2 SYGVKD. V was shortened by 6 bases and J by 0 bases, with 15 bases between the two germline ends. The CDR3 totals 15 residues. The study's findings and limits: Estimated richness was generally greater in naive than memory subsets. Depth was large, yet rarefaction showed that sorted-subset sequencing was incomplete.

This chain joins TRBV10-3 and TRBJ2-7, with a weak D call TRBD2 (5 bases). The specimen was memory CD8+ T cells sorted from blood. The subset is: CD45RO+ cells pooled with CCR7-negative TemRA cells. The TCR comes from a woman aged 25 to 39 in good health. CDR3 amino acids: CAISEGAADSYEQYF. CDR3 nucleotide sequence: TGTGCCATCAGCGAGGGAGCAGCGGACTCCTACGAGCAGTACTTC.